A selection of T cell receptor beta chains follows, all from one sample in a study of PD-1 blockade in classical Hodgkin lymphoma. Sequencing was performed with immunoSEQ multiplex PCR; in TCRdb, only in-frame clones are kept and a portion is missing. The data hold nearly 7,000 clones, with just under 80% observed a single time. This sample comprised CD4+ T cells from blood, obtained at baseline. Source of these receptors: a human donor with classical Hodgkin lymphoma. CDR3s leave out the opening cysteine and the closing phenylalanine or tryptophan. Size is stated for part of the rows, as once, few or many counts, or as a class when the clone is expanded.

size,J,V,CDR3
-,TRBJ2-1,TRBV5-1,ASSLSSGSYNEQF
-,TRBJ2-2,TRBV7-7,ASSPQQSSAGELF
-,TRBJ1-2,TRBV20-1,SASIGYT
-,TRBJ2-7,TRBV13,ASSPTVNRGASSYEQY
-,TRBJ2-1,TRBV19,ASSTNLYNEQF
-,TRBJ2-1,TRBV19,ASSISLSPPYNEQF
-,TRBJ2-5,TRBV27,ASSQMGQGAGTQY
-,TRBJ2-1,TRBV18,ASSLVAGGPEQF
once,TRBJ2-5,TRBV18,ASSHLLRGLHQETQY
-,TRBJ2-1,TRBV5-1,ASSFNGGGVYEQF
once,TRBJ2-7,TRBV10-1,ASSRAGLPYEQY
-,TRBJ2-3,TRBV5-8,ASSSGLAWDTDTQY
-,TRBJ1-2,TRBV28,ASSKQDTYGYT
-,TRBJ2-2,TRBV30,AWSLAGGGTGELF
once,TRBJ1-4,TRBV18,ASSGQATNEKLF
-,TRBJ2-5,TRBV6-1,ASSPRALAQETQY